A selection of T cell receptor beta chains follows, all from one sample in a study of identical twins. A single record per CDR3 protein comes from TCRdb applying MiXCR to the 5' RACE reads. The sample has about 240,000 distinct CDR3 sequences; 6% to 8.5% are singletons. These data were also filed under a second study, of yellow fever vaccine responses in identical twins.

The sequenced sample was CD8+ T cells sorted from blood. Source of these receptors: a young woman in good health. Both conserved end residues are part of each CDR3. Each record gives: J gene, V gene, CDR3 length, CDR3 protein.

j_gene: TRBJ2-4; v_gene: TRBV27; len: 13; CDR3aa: CASSLGLADIQYF
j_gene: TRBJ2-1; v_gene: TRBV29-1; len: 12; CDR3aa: CSVENSYNEQFF
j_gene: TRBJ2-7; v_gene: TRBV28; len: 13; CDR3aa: CASRLGGPYEQYF
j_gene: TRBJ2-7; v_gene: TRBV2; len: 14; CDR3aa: CASSEVGQSYEQYF
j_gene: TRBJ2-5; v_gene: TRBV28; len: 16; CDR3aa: CASETTSGSYQETQYF
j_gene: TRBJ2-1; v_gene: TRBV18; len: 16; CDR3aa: CASSPPGGGTYNEQFF
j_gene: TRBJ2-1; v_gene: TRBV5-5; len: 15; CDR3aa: CASSLVGRPNNEQFF
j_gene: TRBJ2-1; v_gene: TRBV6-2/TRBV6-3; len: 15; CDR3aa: CASSYYRASYNEQFF
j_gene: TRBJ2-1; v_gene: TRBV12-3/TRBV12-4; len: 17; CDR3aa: CASSLGASGRGRNEQFF
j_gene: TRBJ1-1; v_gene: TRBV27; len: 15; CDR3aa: CASSPSHSGGTEAFF
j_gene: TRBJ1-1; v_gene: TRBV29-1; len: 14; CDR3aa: CSVEEPGSNTEAFF
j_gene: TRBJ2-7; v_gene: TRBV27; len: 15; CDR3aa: CASSLSLGSSYEQYF
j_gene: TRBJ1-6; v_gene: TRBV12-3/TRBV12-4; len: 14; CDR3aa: CASREGTGPSPLHF
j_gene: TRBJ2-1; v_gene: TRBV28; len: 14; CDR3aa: CASRTGGSYNEQFF
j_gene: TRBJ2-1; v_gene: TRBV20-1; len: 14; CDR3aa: CSAKDTVSSNEQFF
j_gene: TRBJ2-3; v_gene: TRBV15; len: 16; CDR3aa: CATSRDRSGGTDTQYF
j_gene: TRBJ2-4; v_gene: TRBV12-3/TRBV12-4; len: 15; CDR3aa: CASSPQGEAKNIQYF
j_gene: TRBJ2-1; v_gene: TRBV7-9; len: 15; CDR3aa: CASSSRDGNYNEQFF
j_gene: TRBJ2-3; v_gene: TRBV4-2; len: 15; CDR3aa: CASSPVSSARDTQYF
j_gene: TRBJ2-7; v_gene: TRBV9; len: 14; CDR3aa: CASSEGLAGYEQYF
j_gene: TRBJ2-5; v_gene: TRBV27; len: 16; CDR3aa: CASRALAGGIQETQYF
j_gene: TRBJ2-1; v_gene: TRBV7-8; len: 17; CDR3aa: CASSSLHPGLASNEQFF
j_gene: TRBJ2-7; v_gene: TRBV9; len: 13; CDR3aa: CASGSGSGLEQYF
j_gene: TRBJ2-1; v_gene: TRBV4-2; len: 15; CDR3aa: CASSLGGTAENEQFF
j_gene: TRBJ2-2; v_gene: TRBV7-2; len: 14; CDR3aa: CASSFTSGTGELFF
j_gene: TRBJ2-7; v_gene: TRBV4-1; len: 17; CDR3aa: CASSHTTLAGASYEQYF
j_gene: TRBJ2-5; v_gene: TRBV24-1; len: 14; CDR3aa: CATSAVTGQETQYF
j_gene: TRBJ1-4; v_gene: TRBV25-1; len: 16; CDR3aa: CASSEWGTGYNEKLFF
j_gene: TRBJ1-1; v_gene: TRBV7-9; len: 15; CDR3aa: CASSLPGWSNTEAFF
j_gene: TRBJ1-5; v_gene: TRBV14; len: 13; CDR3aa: CASSQDLNQPQHF
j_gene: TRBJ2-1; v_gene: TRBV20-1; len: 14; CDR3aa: CSARSGNTYNEQFF
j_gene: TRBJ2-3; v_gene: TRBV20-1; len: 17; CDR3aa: CSAIYRTSGYITDTQYF
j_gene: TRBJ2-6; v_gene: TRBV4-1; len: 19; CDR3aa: CASSQGEVAINSGANVLTF
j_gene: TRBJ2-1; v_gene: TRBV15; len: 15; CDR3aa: CATSRDRGHYNEQFF
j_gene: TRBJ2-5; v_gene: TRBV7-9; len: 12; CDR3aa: CASSSLEETQYF
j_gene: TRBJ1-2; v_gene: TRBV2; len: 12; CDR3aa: CASNPGDYGYTF
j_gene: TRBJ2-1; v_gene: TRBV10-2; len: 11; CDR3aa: CASTDYDEQFF
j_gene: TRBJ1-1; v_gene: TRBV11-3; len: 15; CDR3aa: CASSPRQGSDTEAFF
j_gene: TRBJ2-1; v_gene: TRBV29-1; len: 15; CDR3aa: CSVVDPAGVFNEQFF
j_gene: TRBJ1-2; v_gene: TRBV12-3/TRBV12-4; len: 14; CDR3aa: CASSLARHSYGYTF
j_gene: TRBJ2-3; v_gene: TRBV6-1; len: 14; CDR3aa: CASSRTRGTDTQYF
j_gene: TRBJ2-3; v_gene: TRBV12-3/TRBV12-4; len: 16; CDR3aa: CASSFLGYLPTDTQYF